This T cell receptor (beta chain) was sequenced for a study of blood T cell repertoires in COVID-19. TCRdb keeps only in-frame clones here, not all; method: immunoSEQ multiplex PCR. The sample contains roughly 60,000 clones, approximately 82% of which appear only once. The V gene's germline CDR1 is LGHNA and CDR2 YNFKEQ. The length of the CDR3 is 20 residues. V lost 3 bases to trimming and J lost 3 bases; unmatched junction nucleotides: 16. The source material was peripheral blood. The J gene is TRBJ2-3, the V gene TRBV4-2; 12 nucleotides align to TRBD2. This TCR derives from a woman in her fifties or sixties with acute or convalescent COVID-19. The CDR3 nucleotides read TGTGCCAGCAGCCAGAAGCTTGGGTCTAGCGGGGGGGCGGGGACAGATACGCAGTATTTT. Protein product: CASSQKLGSSGGAGTDTQYF.